This passage covers 3 T cell receptor beta chains from one sample sequenced in a study of blood T cell repertoires in COVID-19. Libraries were prepared by immunoSEQ multiplex PCR; TCRdb keeps only in-frame clonotypes and omits some of them. Among about 49,000 clones, around 65% were seen once, and the ten largest hold roughly 9.6%. Source material: peripheral blood. The receptors shown here come from a woman in her 70s with acute or convalescent COVID-19.

The CDR3 spells CASSQGGGDTGELFF. CDR3 DNA: TGTGCCAGCAGTCAGGGTGGTGGCGACACCGGGGAGCTGTTTTTT. V gene TRBV28 combines with J gene TRBJ2-2, with D possibly TRBD1 on 5 matching bases. Trimming stripped 5 bases from V and 3 bases from J, with 13 bases between. The CDR3 length is 15 residues. Germline CDR1 MDHEN, CDR2 SYDVKM.

The V and J genes are TRBV4-1 and TRBJ2-1, with 7 bases fitting TRBD2. From germline, CDR1 is MGHRA and CDR2 YSYEKL. The CDR3 loop spans 17 amino acids. Unmatched junction bases numbered 14, after V lost 4 bases and J lost 5 bases. The DNA for the CDR3 is TGCGCCAGCAGCCTTTATGGGGCGGGAGCTGAAAACAATGAGCAGTTCTTC. This encodes CASSLYGAGAENNEQFF.

Concerning this clone itself: A read error may account for a junction end that differs from germline. The chain recombines TRBV19 with TRBJ1-1, with 7 nucleotides matching TRBD1. The CDR3 is made up of 13 amino acids. Germline V CDR1 and CDR2: LNHDA, SQIVND (reference sequence). The DNA of the CDR3 is TGTGCTAGTAGAGTAACAGGGGAGTTTGAAGCTTTCTTT. It specifies CASRVTGEFEAFF.